The rows below give T cell receptor beta chains drawn from one sample of a study of T cell changes during pregnancy in multiple sclerosis. The table came from immunoSEQ multiplex PCR; TCRdb's copy has only in-frame clones and leaves some out. The sample yields under 70,000 clones, 92% seen once. Sample: CD4+ T cells from peripheral blood mononuclear cells, taken after pregnancy. These receptors came from a female donor with multiple sclerosis, enrolled in a pregnancy study. CDR3s include the opening cysteine and the closing phenylalanine or tryptophan. A D gene is named only where the DNA matches it firmly.

j_gene,d_gene,v_gene,CDR3aa,CDR3nt
TRBJ1-2,TRBD1,TRBV19,CASSITGQGPYGYTF,TGTGCCAGTAGTATAACGGGACAGGGGCCCTATGGCTACACCTTC
TRBJ2-1,TRBD2,TRBV5-1,CASSLRGGADEQFF,TGCGCCAGCAGTCTGCGCGGGGGGGCGGATGAGCAGTTCTTC
TRBJ1-2,.,TRBV5-4,CASSSGGWQLLYGYTF,TGTGCCAGCAGCTCCGGGGGGTGGCAGCTCCTTTATGGCTACACCTTC
TRBJ2-2,TRBD2,TRBV15,CATSATLGRHTGELFF,TGTGCCACCAGCGCGACCCTCGGGAGGCACACCGGGGAGCTGTTTTTT
TRBJ1-1,.,TRBV2,CASSGQWNTEAFF,TGTGCCAGCAGCGGACAGTGGAACACTGAAGCTTTCTTT
TRBJ2-3,.,TRBV21-1,CASSQGLGTDTQYF,TGTGCCAGCTCTCAAGGACTGGGCACAGATACGCAGTATTTT
TRBJ2-3,.,TRBV10-2,CASSPGGDTQYF,TGCGCCAGCAGCCCCGGAGGGGATACGCAGTATTTT
TRBJ2-1,TRBD2,TRBV5-1,CASSLVAGGNNEQFF,TGCGCCAGCAGCTTGGTAGCGGGGGGTAACAATGAGCAGTTCTTC
TRBJ2-7,TRBD2,TRBV19,CASSDGVVAGYEQYF,TGTGCCAGTAGTGATGGTGTGGTAGCGGGGTACGAGCAGTACTTC
TRBJ2-3,TRBD2,TRBV7-9,CASSLLGGDTDTQYF,TGTGCCAGCAGCTTACTCGGGGGGGATACAGATACGCAGTATTTT
TRBJ2-5,TRBD2,TRBV7-9,CASSTTSGPEETQYF,TGTGCCAGCAGCACCACTAGCGGACCCGAAGAGACCCAGTACTTC
TRBJ1-5,.,TRBV12-5,CASGSFHKGANQPQHF,TGTGCTAGTGGATCTTTCCACAAAGGGGCAAATCAGCCCCAGCATTTT
TRBJ1-6,.,TRBV7-3,CASSRGGYNSPLHF,TGTGCCAGCAGCCGGGGAGGGTATAATTCACCCCTCCACTTT
TRBJ2-7,.,TRBV10-3,CAISLATSYEQYF,TGTGCCATCAGTCTAGCTACTAGTTACGAGCAGTACTTC
TRBJ2-2,TRBD2,TRBV9,CASSVASGRYTGELFF,TGTGCCAGCAGCGTAGCTAGCGGGAGATACACCGGGGAGCTGTTTTTT
TRBJ2-3,TRBD2,TRBV7-2,CASSFLGLEGDTQYF,TGTGCCAGCAGCTTTTTGGGACTAGAGGGAGATACGCAGTATTTT
TRBJ1-3,.,TRBV7-8,CASSQHRFSGNTIYF,TGTGCCAGCAGCCAACACAGGTTCTCTGGAAACACCATATATTTT
TRBJ2-7,.,TRBV4-3,CASSQEARGSYEQYF,TGCGCCAGCAGCCAAGAAGCCCGGGGGTCCTACGAGCAGTACTTC